This passage covers 20 T cell receptor beta chains from one sample sequenced in a study of blood T cell repertoires in COVID-19 (dated by TCRdb to the early 2020s). Libraries were built with the immunoSEQ multiplex PCR assay. TCRdb carries this immuneACCESS record with in-frame sequences only. Its versions omit some clonotypes, under half of them owing to an unresolved V gene in the studies checked, with the rest unexplained. The sample profile shows under 250,000 clones; roughly 85% of them were found once. Of the sample, approximately 9% falls within the top ten clones. The sequencing input was PBMCs or T cells enriched from blood (not recorded which). The receptors originated from a woman in her fifties or sixties with acute COVID-19.

CDR3 sequence: CASSPTRPPNYGYTF. The CDR3 coding sequence is TGTGCCAGCTCACCAACGAGGCCTCCTAACTATGGCTACACCTTC. The genes are TRBV18 and TRBJ1-2, with unresolved D. The germline V gene has CDR1 KGHSH and CDR2 LQKENI. The V end lost 2 bases, the J end lost 0 bases, and 10 bases lay between the germline ends. The CDR3 has 15 amino acids.

The chain employs TRBV6-2 or TRBV6-3 and TRBJ1-5; the match to TRBD1 covers 11 bases. Per the germline V gene, CDR1 is MNHEY and CDR2 is SVGEGT. This CDR3 spans 17 amino acids. Trimming at V came to 4 bases and at J to 0 bases, leaving 5 bases not matched to a gene. Here the CDR3 reads CASSFGQGAISNQPQHF. The CDR3 coding sequence is TGTGCCAGCAGTTTTGGACAGGGGGCGATTAGCAATCAGCCCCAGCATTTT.

The chain couples TRBV4-1 to TRBJ2-7; 9 bases are a match to TRBD1. This CDR3 has 15 amino acids. The V segment lost 3 bases and the J segment 5 bases; nucleotides outside the gene matches: 8. CDR1 and CDR2 (germline): MGHRA, YSYEKL. CDR3 sequence: CASSHPTGGRDEQYF. CDR3 in DNA: TGCGCCAGCAGCCACCCGACAGGGGGAAGGGACGAGCAGTACTTC.

The rearrangement joins TRBV30 to TRBJ1-6, with D tentatively TRBD1 (5 bases). Germline lookup yields CDR1 GTSNPN and CDR2 SVGIG (reference sequence). The V gene lost 0 bases and the J gene lost 9 bases, with 9 bases spanning the gap. The CDR3 consists of 13 residues. The CDR3 nucleotides read TGTGCCTGGAGTGTAGGGGTAGGTTCACCCCTCCACTTT. Its protein product is CAWSVGVGSPLHF.

To note about this clone: At the DNA level, this CDR3 is encoded by other sequences in the same sample as well. The chain carries TRBV7-9 and TRBJ1-6; D is unclear. V dropped 1 base and J dropped 12 bases, with 7 bases sitting between them. Germline V gene lookup returns CDR1 SEHNR and CDR2 FQNEAQ (reference sequence). CDR3 length equals 12 residues. CDR3 region: CASSLGGGPLHF. In DNA form, the CDR3 reads TGTGCCAGCAGCTTAGGCGGTGGACCCCTCCACTTT.

This chain connects TRBV4-3 to TRBJ1-2; tentative D call: TRBD1 (5 bases). Germline CDR1 LGHNA, CDR2 YSLEER. The V end was cut by 4 bases, the J end by 1 base, with 13 bases between. This CDR3 region has 15 residues. CDR3 protein: CASSLRGEYNYGYTF. CDR3 nucleotide sequence: TGCGCCAGCAGCCTCCGGGGGGAATATAACTATGGCTACACCTTC.

This chain joins TRBV13 and TRBJ2-5, with 9 bases lining up with TRBD2. CDR3 length: 17 amino acids. Germline CDR1 PRHDT, CDR2 FYEKMQ (reference sequence). V lost 1 base and J lost 2; bases outside the gene matches: 8. In nucleotides, the CDR3 is TGTGCCAGCAGCTTAGTGGTAGCGGGGGCCGTACAAGAGACCCAGTACTTC. Protein product: CASSLVVAGAVQETQYF.

This chain joins TRBV5-4 and TRBJ1-1; the D gene is possibly TRBD1 (6 bases). With 1 base removed from V and 8 bases from J, the gap between germline ends came to 12 bases. This CDR3 contains 13 residues. Germline V gene sequence: CDR1 SGHNT, CDR2 YYREEE (reference sequence). CDR3 sequence (DNA): TGTGCCAGCAGCTTGACTTTGACAGGCGAAGCTTTCTTT. This encodes CASSLTLTGEAFF.

The V call is TRBV29-1, the J call TRBJ1-1; maybe TRBD1 (5 bases). The length of the CDR3 is 12 residues. Trimming took 4 bases from V and 1 from J, leaving 7 bases between them. Germline loops: CDR1 SQVTM, CDR2 ANQGSEA. As DNA, the CDR3 is TGCAGCGTTGCTACAGGGAACACTGAAGCTTTCTTT. Residues: CSVATGNTEAFF.

This clone came up many times. This rearrangement joins TRBV5-1 to TRBJ2-1; 8 positions match TRBD1. The germline V gene encodes CDR1 SGHRS and CDR2 YFSETQ. The CDR3 extends over 16 amino acids. Trimming cost V 0 bases and J 5 bases; bases outside gene matches: 7. The CDR3, as DNA: TGCGCCAGCAGCTTGGAAGGACAGGGCATGAACAATGAGCAGTTCTTC. This encodes CASSLEGQGMNNEQFF.

J is TRBJ1-1 and V is TRBV5-1; tentative D call: TRBD1 (5 bases). The V end was cut by 4 bases, the J end by 2 bases, with 12 bases between. CDR3 length: 14 amino acids. CDR1 SGHRS and CDR2 YFSETQ come from the germline V gene. CDR3: CASSPGALNTEAFF. CDR3 nucleotide sequence: TGCGCCAGCAGCCCTGGGGCCCTCAACACTGAAGCTTTCTTT.

V is TRBV3-1 (or the pseudogene TRBV3-2) and J is TRBJ2-1; 8 nucleotides align to TRBD1. Germline CDR1 and CDR2: LGHDT and YNNKEL (reference sequence). This CDR3 is built from 14 residues. The V and J ends lost 6 bases and 4 bases, in that order; junction bases with no gene match: 5. CDR3 coding DNA: TGTGCCAGCAGGGCCACAGGGGGATACAATGAGCAGTTCTTC. The encoded protein is CASRATGGYNEQFF.

V and J are TRBV27 and TRBJ2-3; D might be TRBD1 (6 bases). Germline V gene lookup returns CDR1 MNHEY and CDR2 SMNVEV (reference sequence). The CDR3 has 13 residues. Trimming cost V 0 bases and J 10 bases, with 11 bases left between them. The CDR3 reads CASSLSWDIAQYF. The CDR3 nucleotides are TGTGCCAGCAGTTTATCCTGGGACATAGCGCAGTATTTT.

The chain combines TRBV7-3 with TRBJ1-4, with D unclear. This CDR3 contains 15 residues. Trimming removed 1 base from V and 0 bases from J, with 6 bases in between. Germline CDR1 SGHTA, CDR2 FQGTGA. The CDR3 nucleotides are TGTGCCAGCAGCTTAATCCCAGCAACTAATGAAAAACTGTTTTTT. The encoded protein is CASSLIPATNEKLFF.

This chain's CDR3 is CASSYSGTGNEKLFF. CDR3 bases: TGTGCCAGCAGTTACTCAGGGACAGGGAACGAAAAACTGTTTTTT. V and J are TRBV6-5 and TRBJ1-4; 9 bases line up with TRBD1. CDR1 is MNHEY and CDR2 is SVGAGI in the germline V gene. The CDR3 is 15 amino acids. The ends lost 0 bases at V and 8 bases at J; junction bases unmatched: 4.

This clone was counted a few times. This chain uses TRBV4-2 with TRBJ1-5; D possibly corresponds to TRBD1 (6 bases). The V gene's germline CDR1 is LGHNA and CDR2 YNFKEQ. CDR3 length: 15 residues. V lost 6 bases and J lost 1, with 13 bases in between. The CDR3 DNA reads as TGTGCCAGCAGTCTTTCAAGGGGGAGCAATCAGCCCCAGCATTTT. Translation: CASSLSRGSNQPQHF.

V is TRBV27 and J is TRBJ1-2; D unclear. The germline V gene encodes CDR1 MNHEY and CDR2 SMNVEV (reference sequence). This CDR3 comprises 14 residues. Deletions cut 8 bases from V and 3 bases from J, with 16 bases between. CDR3 sequence (DNA): TGTGCCAGCCGTAGACTTAATTGGGACTATGGCTACACCTTC. Its translation: CASRRLNWDYGYTF.

This rearrangement joins TRBV5-1 to TRBJ2-7; 7 nucleotides agree with TRBD1. Unmatched junction bases numbered 13, after V lost 5 bases and J lost 2 bases. CDR3 length: 16 amino acids. The V gene's germline CDR1 is SGHRS and CDR2 YFSETQ. The CDR3: CASRQGQTVPPYEQYF. Written as DNA, the CDR3 is TGCGCCAGCAGGCAGGGACAGACAGTTCCTCCCTACGAGCAGTACTTC. Using reference TRBV5-1 and TRBJ2-7 for the parts outside the CDR3, the full variable domain is KAGVTQTPRYLIKTRGQQVTLSCSPISGHRSVSWYQQTPGQGLQFLFEYFSETQRNKGNFPGRFSGRQFSNSRSEMNVSTLELGDSALYLCASRQGQTVPPYEQYFGPGTRLTVT.

J is TRBJ2-4 and V is TRBV6-5; TRBD1 agrees at 10 bases. Per the germline V gene, CDR1 is MNHEY and CDR2 is SVGAGI. The junction had 7 bases not matched to a gene; V was cut back by 6 bases and J by 5 bases. The CDR3 totals 15 residues. For the CDR3, the DNA is TGTGCCAGCAGCCGGGACAGGGGTAGCCAAAACATTCAGTACTTC. Amino acid sequence: CASSRDRGSQNIQYF.

V and J are TRBV18 and TRBJ1-2; 7 bases align to TRBD1. The CDR3 consists of 15 residues. J was trimmed by 0 bases and V by 5 bases; bases with no gene match: 6. Germline V gives CDR1 KGHSH, CDR2 LQKENI. DNA for the CDR3: TGTGCCAGCTCATCAACAGGGGCCCCTAACTATGGCTACACCTTC. This codes for CASSSTGAPNYGYTF.